This T cell receptor beta chain was captured by sequencing in a study of blood T cell repertoires in COVID-19. Study background: Sites in the United States, Italy and Spain provided acute and convalescent COVID-19 samples. T cells, B-cell-depleted T cells, or PBMCs provided the cDNA or gDNA that served as material.

The V gene lost 0 bases and the J gene lost 2 bases, with 6 bases spanning the gap. The length of the CDR3 is 14 residues. Germline values: CDR1 LGHDT, CDR2 YNNKEL (reference sequence). Per the study methods: Counts of nucleated cells, estimated from reference gene primer amplification, were obtained. Libraries were prepared by immunoSEQ multiplex PCR; TCRdb keeps only in-frame clonotypes and omits some of them. From that table come the V and J calls and clone size; the DNA was used to work out D and trimming. Of roughly 150,000 clones listed, roughly 90% were seen once; the top ten hold roughly a sixth.

V gene TRBV3-1 (or the pseudogene TRBV3-2) combines with J gene TRBJ2-3; the D is unclear. This receptor was identified in a man aged 60-69 years with active or convalescent COVID-19. What was sequenced was peripheral blood. The CDR3 reads CASSQEEATDTQYF. The CDR3, as DNA: TGTGCCAGCAGCCAAGAAGAGGCCACAGATACGCAGTATTTT.